These 14 T cell receptor beta chains were all obtained from the same sample, sequenced in a study of PD-L1 blockade in urothelial cancer. Method: immunoSEQ multiplex PCR; TCRdb's copy keeps in-frame clones and lacks some. The table lists around 40,000 clones, about 88% of them singletons. Described time point: peripheral blood 6 weeks after treatment start. The sequences come from PBMCs, collected around atezolizumab (anti-PD-L1) treatment. The origin of the receptors is a man aged 60-69 years with urothelial cancer.

The rearrangement links TRBV5-1 to TRBJ2-3, with 9 bases identical to TRBD1. This CDR3 has 14 residues. With 4 bases clipped from V and 4 bases from J, the junction kept 4 bases outside the gene matches. Looked up from germline, CDR1 is SGHRS and CDR2 is YFSETQ. The CDR3 spells CASSPDRGADTQYF. CDR3 nucleotides: TGCGCCAGCAGCCCGGACAGGGGTGCAGATACGCAGTATTTT.

This clone was counted a single time. This rearrangement joins TRBV2 to TRBJ1-5; D ambiguous. The CDR3 consists of 14 residues. CDR1 and CDR2 (germline): SNHLY, FYNNEI. The germline V and J ends were trimmed by 4 bases and 1 base, with 8 bases remaining between them. As DNA, the CDR3 is TGTGCCAGCAGTGGCGGTTTGAGCAATCAGCCCCAGCATTTT. Protein: CASSGGLSNQPQHF. Full variable domain (outside the CDR3, taken from reference TRBV2 and TRBJ1-5): EPEVTQTPSHQVTQMGQEVILRCVPISNHLYFYWYRQILGQKVEFLVSFYNNEISEKSEIFDDQFSVERPDGSNFTLKIRSTKLEDSAMYFCASSGGLSNQPQHFGDGTRLSIL.

The chain uses TRBV7-9 and TRBJ2-2, with D possibly being TRBD2 (5 bases). Germline values: CDR1 SEHNR, CDR2 FQNEAQ (reference sequence). The CDR3 length is 16 residues. V was pared by 8 bases and J by 1 base, with 17 bases between. Here the CDR3 reads CASFPTGYGNTGELFF. In DNA, the CDR3 is TGTGCCAGCTTTCCAACGGGGTATGGGAACACCGGGGAGCTGTTTTTT.

The chain joins TRBV11-3 to TRBJ2-5; the match to TRBD2 covers 11 bases. Germline-derived CDR1 and CDR2 are SGHNT and YENEEA. The CDR3 totals 15 residues. The V and J ends lost 4 bases and 5 bases, in that order; junction bases with no gene match: 6. The CDR3 region is CASSSGTSGRETQYF. The CDR3 DNA reads TGTGCCAGCAGCTCCGGGACTAGCGGACGGGAGACCCAGTACTTC.

The V and J genes are TRBV10-3 and TRBJ1-1, with 9 positions matching TRBD1. There are 14 residues in the CDR3. CDR1 and CDR2 (germline): ENHRY, SYGVKD. V lost 3 bases and J lost 8; bases outside the gene matches: 7. DNA of the CDR3: TGTGCCATCAGTGACCGGACAGGGGCAGACGAAGCTTTCTTT. It is translated as CAISDRTGADEAFF.

This rearrangement joins TRBV5-1 to TRBJ2-1, with 9 bases identical to TRBD2. Germline lookup yields CDR1 SGHRS and CDR2 YFSETQ. V lost 4 bases to trimming and J lost 4 bases; unmatched junction nucleotides: 6. The CDR3 runs 15 residues. CDR3 amino acids: CASSPALAGYNEQFF. CDR3 nucleotides: TGCGCCAGCAGCCCTGCCCTAGCGGGGTACAATGAGCAGTTCTTC.

This sequence joins TRBV18 and TRBJ2-7; 8 nucleotides line up with TRBD1. This CDR3 spans 14 amino acids. The junction had 6 bases not matched to a gene; V was cut back by 6 bases and J by 2 bases. CDR1 KGHSH and CDR2 LQKENI come from the germline V gene. The CDR3, as DNA: TGTGCCAGCTCCGGGACAGGCGCTACCTACGAGCAGTACTTC. This sequence encodes CASSGTGATYEQYF.

The chain recombines TRBV19 with TRBJ2-7, with 7 bases that match TRBD1. The CDR3 totals 14 residues. With V trimmed by 5 bases and J by 0 bases, 4 bases remained unmatched. Looked up from germline, CDR1 is LNHDA and CDR2 is SQIVND (reference sequence). The CDR3 loop reads CASSGGQSSYEQYF. For the CDR3, the DNA is TGTGCCAGTAGTGGGGGACAGTCCTCCTACGAGCAGTACTTC.

The genes are TRBV19 and TRBJ2-7; 10 positions agree with TRBD1. Germline V CDR1 and CDR2: LNHDA, SQIVND (reference sequence). The ends lost 4 bases at V and 3 bases at J; junction bases unmatched: 6. The length of the CDR3 is 15 residues. DNA for the CDR3: TGTGCCAGTAGTAACGGGGGGGACAGGGGCTACGAGCAGTACTTC. The encoded protein is CASSNGGDRGYEQYF.

The chain is built from TRBV5-8 and TRBJ1-2; 10 bases map to TRBD1. V shed 4 bases and J 5 bases; nucleotides not matched to a gene: 8. CDR3 length equals 15 residues. CDR1 is SGHTS and CDR2 is YDEGEE in the germline V gene. The CDR3 sequence: CASSGRTGGGYGYTF. The CDR3 nucleotides are TGTGCCAGCAGCGGACGGACAGGGGGAGGGTATGGCTACACCTTC.

This clone appeared a few times. The rearrangement joins TRBV9 to TRBJ1-6, with 7 bases identical to TRBD1. Germline-derived CDR1 and CDR2 are SGDLS and YYNGEE. The length of the CDR3 is 15 residues. After removal of 1 base from V and 10 bases from J, the junction contained 8 bases not matched to a gene. DNA of the CDR3: TGTGCCAGCAGCGTATCCGGGACAGACCCATCACCCCTCCACTTT. Translated, it gives CASSVSGTDPSPLHF.

The chain employs TRBV5-1 and TRBJ1-6; D is undetermined. The CDR3 has 14 amino acids. The V and J ends lost 5 bases and 5 bases respectively, with 11 bases between them. The germline CDR1 and CDR2 sequences are SGHRS and YFSETQ. CDR3: CASSEVNHNSPLHF. In nucleotides, the CDR3 is TGCGCCAGCAGTGAGGTAAACCATAATTCACCCCTCCACTTT.

CDR3 loop: CASSIRLGNTGELFF. In nucleotides, the CDR3 is TGTGCCAGCAGCATCCGACTGGGGAACACCGGGGAGCTGTTTTTT. This rearrangement joins TRBV7-2 to TRBJ2-2; no reliable D call. Germline V CDR1 and CDR2: SGHTA, FQGNSA. V gave up 5 bases and J gave up 1 base, with 11 bases separating them. This CDR3 is 15 amino acids long.

This clone was observed a handful of times. The rearrangement joins TRBV11-2 to TRBJ2-2; TRBD2 might be the D (5 bases). The CDR3 length is 13 residues. The germline CDR1 and CDR2 sequences are SGHAT and FQNNGV. The germline V and J ends were trimmed by 5 bases and 4 bases, with 8 bases remaining between them. The CDR3 bases are TGTGCCAGCAGCCCCGCGGGCACCGGGGAGCTGTTTTTT. Protein sequence: CASSPAGTGELFF. The full variable domain, its missing parts supplied by reference TRBV11-2 and TRBJ2-2, is EAGVAQSPRYKIIEKRQSVAFWCNPISGHATLYWYQQILGQGPKLLIQFQNNGVVDDSQLPKDRFSAERLKGVDSTLKIQPAKLEDSAVYLCASSPAGTGELFFGEGSRLTVL.